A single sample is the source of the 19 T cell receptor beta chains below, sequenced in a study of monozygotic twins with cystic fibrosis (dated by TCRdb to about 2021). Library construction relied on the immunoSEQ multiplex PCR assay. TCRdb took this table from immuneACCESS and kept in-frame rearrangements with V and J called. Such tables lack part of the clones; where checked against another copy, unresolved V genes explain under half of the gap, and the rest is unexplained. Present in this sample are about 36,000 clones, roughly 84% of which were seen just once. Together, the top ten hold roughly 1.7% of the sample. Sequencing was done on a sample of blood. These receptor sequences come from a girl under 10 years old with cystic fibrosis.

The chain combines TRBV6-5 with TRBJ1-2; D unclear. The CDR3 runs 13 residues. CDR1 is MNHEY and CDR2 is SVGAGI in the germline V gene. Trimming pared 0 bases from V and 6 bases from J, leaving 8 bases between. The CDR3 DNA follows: TGTGCCAGCAGTTACTCAGGGTATAATGGCTACACCTTC. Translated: CASSYSGYNGYTF.

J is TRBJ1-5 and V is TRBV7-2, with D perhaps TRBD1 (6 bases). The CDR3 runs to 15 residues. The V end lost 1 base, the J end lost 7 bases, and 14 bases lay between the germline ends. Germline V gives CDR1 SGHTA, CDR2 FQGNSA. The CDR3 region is CASSLVSGAGQPQHF. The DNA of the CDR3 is TGTGCCAGCAGCTTAGTATCGGGGGCCGGGCAGCCCCAGCATTTT.

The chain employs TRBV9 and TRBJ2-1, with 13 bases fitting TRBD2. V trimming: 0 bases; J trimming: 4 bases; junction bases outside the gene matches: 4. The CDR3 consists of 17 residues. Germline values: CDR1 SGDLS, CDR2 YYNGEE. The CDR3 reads CASSVGTSGGLYNEQFF. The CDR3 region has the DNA TGTGCCAGCAGCGTAGGGACTAGCGGGGGCCTTTACAATGAGCAGTTCTTC.

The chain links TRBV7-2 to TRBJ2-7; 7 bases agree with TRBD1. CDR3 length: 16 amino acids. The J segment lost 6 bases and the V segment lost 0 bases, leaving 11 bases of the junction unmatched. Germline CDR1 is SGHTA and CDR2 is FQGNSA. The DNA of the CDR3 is TGTGCCAGCAGCTTAGCATGGGGCAGGGGGTCGGGCGAGCAGTACTTC. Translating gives CASSLAWGRGSGEQYF.

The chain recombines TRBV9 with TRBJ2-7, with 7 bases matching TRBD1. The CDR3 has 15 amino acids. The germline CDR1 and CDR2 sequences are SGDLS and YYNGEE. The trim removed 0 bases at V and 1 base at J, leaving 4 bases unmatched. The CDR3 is CASSVGGTVSYEQYF. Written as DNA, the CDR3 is TGTGCCAGCAGCGTAGGAGGGACAGTATCCTACGAGCAGTACTTC.

The CDR3 region has the DNA TGTGCCAGCAGCTCCCAGGTCACCAATTCACCCCTCCACTTT. Translating gives CASSSQVTNSPLHF. The chain recombines TRBV7-8 with TRBJ1-6; D unresolved. Trimming took off 4 bases at V and 7 bases at J, with 11 bases between the two ends. This CDR3 contains 14 residues. Germline V gene lookup returns CDR1 SGHVS and CDR2 FQNEAQ.

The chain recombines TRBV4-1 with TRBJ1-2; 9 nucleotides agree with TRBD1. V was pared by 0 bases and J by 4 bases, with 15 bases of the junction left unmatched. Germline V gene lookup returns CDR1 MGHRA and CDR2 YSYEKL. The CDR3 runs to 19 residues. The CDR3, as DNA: TGCGCCAGCAGCCAAGATCCCCTCCGGGACAGGGATCGGAGCTATGGCTACACCTTC. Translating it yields CASSQDPLRDRDRSYGYTF.

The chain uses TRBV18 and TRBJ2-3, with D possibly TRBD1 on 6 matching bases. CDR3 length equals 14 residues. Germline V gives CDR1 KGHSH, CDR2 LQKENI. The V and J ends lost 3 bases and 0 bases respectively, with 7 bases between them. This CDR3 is CASSPRGSTDTQYF. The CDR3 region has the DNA TGTGCCAGCTCACCCAGGGGAAGCACAGATACGCAGTATTTT.

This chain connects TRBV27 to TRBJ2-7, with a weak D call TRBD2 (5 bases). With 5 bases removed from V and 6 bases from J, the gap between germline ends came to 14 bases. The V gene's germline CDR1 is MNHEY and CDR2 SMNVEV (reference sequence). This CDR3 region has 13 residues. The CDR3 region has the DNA TGTGCCAGCAGTATCCCGACTATAGGCGAGCAGTACTTC. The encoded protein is CASSIPTIGEQYF.

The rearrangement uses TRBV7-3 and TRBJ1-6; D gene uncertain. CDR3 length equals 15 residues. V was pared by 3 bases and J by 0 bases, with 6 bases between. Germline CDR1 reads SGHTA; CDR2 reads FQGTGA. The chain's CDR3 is CASSFGSSYNSPLHF. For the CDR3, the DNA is TGTGCCAGCAGCTTTGGGAGCTCCTATAATTCACCCCTCCACTTT.

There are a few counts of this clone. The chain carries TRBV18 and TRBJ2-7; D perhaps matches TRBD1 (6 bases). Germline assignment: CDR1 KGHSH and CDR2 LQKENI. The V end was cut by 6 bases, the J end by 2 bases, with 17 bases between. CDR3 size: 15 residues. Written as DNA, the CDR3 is TGTGCCAGCTCCCAGGGGCAGGCGGGTACCTACGAGCAGTACTTC. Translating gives CASSQGQAGTYEQYF.

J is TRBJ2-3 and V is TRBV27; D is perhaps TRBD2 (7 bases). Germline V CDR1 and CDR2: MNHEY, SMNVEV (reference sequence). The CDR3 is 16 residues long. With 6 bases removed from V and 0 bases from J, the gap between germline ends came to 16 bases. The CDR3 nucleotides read TGTGCCAGCAGATCCCTCGGGGGGCTTAGCACAGATACGCAGTATTTT. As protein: CASRSLGGLSTDTQYF.

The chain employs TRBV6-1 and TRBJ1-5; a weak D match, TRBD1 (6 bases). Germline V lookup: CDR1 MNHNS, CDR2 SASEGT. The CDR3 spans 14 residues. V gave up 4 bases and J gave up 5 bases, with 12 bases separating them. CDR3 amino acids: CASSVVQGDQPQHF. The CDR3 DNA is TGTGCCAGCAGTGTCGTACAGGGCGATCAGCCCCAGCATTTT.

CDR3 nucleotides: TGCAGTGCCTCCCGGGACTTAGAGCAGTACTTC. Translating it yields CSASRDLEQYF. This sequence joins TRBV20-1 and TRBJ2-7, with D perhaps matching TRBD2 (6 bases). V was cut by 6 bases and J by 7 bases, with 13 bases left in between. CDR3 size: 11 residues. Per the germline V gene, CDR1 is DFQATT and CDR2 is SNEGSKA (reference sequence).

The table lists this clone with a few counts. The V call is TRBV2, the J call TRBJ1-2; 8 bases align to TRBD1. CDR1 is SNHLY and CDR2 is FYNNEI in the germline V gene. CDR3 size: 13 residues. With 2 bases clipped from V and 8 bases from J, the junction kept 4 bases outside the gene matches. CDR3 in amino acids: CASSERTGRGYTF. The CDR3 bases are TGTGCCAGCAGTGAAAGGACAGGGAGGGGCTACACCTTC.

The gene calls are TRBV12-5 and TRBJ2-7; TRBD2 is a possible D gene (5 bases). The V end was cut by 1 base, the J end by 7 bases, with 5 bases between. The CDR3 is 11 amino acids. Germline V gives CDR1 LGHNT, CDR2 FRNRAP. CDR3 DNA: TGTGCTAGTGGTTTGGGGAGGGAGCAGTACTTC. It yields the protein CASGLGREQYF.

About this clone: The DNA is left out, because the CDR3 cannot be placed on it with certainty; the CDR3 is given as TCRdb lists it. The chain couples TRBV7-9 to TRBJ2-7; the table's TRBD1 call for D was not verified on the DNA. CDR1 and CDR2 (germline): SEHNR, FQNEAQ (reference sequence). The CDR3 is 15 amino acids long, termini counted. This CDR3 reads CASSFGSGQGYEQYF.

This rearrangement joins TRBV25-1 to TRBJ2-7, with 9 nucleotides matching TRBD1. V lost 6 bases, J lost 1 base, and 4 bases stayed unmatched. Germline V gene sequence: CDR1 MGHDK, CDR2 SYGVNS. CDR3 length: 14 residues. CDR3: CASRAGTGSYEQYF. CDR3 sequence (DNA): TGTGCCAGCAGAGCCGGGACAGGGTCCTACGAGCAGTACTTC.

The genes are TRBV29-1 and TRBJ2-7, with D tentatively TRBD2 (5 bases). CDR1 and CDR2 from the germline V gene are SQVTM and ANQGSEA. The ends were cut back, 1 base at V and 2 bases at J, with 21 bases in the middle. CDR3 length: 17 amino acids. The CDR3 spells CSVEAPRSEGGPYEQYF. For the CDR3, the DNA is TGCAGCGTTGAAGCCCCCCGGTCGGAAGGAGGTCCCTACGAGCAGTACTTC.